This note documents a single T cell receptor beta chain sequence. Measured with immunoSEQ multiplex PCR; TCRdb has only the in-frame clones, and not every one. The data contain around 230,000 clones, roughly 87% of them seen just once; the ten biggest clones take up 10% to 13%. These data are taken from a study of blood T cell repertoires in COVID-19. CDR1 and CDR2 (germline): GTSNPN, SVGIG (reference sequence). V was shortened by 5 bases and J by 4 bases, with 14 bases between the two germline ends. CDR3 length: 13 residues. The rearrangement uses TRBV30 and TRBJ1-1, with TRBD1 as a possible D gene (5 bases). This receptor was identified in a young man with acute COVID-19. Sequenced material: PBMCs or T cells enriched from blood (not recorded which). In DNA form, the CDR3 reads TGTGCCTGGGACACGGAGGGGAGCACTGAAGCTTTCTTT. This translates into CAWDTEGSTEAFF.